The source of this T cell receptor beta chain is a study of CD8 T cells in Susac syndrome. The RNA input was roughly 0.45 to 1 ug, and it was reverse transcribed with random hexamers. TCRdb independently ran MiXCR on the immunoSEQ multiplex PCR reads; one entry per CDR3 protein. The data hold about 180,000 distinct CDR3 sequences, with roughly 94% observed a single time. The V segment lost 1 base and the J segment 0 bases; nucleotides outside the gene matches: 1. The CDR3 loop spans 14 amino acids. The germline V gene has CDR1 DFQATT and CDR2 SNEGSKA (reference sequence). Sequences were obtained from CD4+ T cells from PBMCs. The TCR sequence derives from a human donor with Susac syndrome. V and J are TRBV20-1 and TRBJ2-5, with 8 bases identical to TRBD2. The CDR3 coding sequence is TGCAGTGCTAGAGGGACTAGCAACCAAGAGACCCAGTACTTC. It translates to CSARGTSNQETQYF.